This record looks at one T cell receptor (beta chain) sequence and its context. The sample belongs to a study of T cell changes during pregnancy in multiple sclerosis. The repertoire was sequenced with immunoSEQ multiplex PCR; TCRdb's copy has only in-frame clones and lacks some. The sample shows 30,000 to 40,000 clones, roughly nine tenths of them seen only once. CDR3 length: 18 amino acids. V lost 0 bases, J lost 2 bases, and 17 bases lay in between. This chain uses TRBV23-1 with TRBJ1-3; no definite D call. TRBV23-1 is marked as an open reading frame, function uncertain. The origin of this receptor is a female donor in good health, enrolled as a control in a pregnancy study. Sequencing used CD4+ T cells from peripheral blood mononuclear cells, obtained in the third trimester of pregnancy. CDR3 region: CASSQSDSRERAGNTIYF. The CDR3 bases are TGCGCCAGCAGTCAATCAGACTCGAGGGAGAGAGCTGGAAACACCATATATTTT.